These 15 T cell receptor beta chains were all obtained from the same sample, sequenced in a study of CD8+CD57+ T cells in acquired aplastic anemia. Flow cytometry had shown expanded CD8+CD57+ cells in the patients chosen for sequencing. Genomic DNA, the template, was used for profiling of the TCR beta VDJ and CDR3. TCRdb passed the reads through MiXCR, listing each CDR3 protein once. The sample lists some 160,000 distinct CDR3 sequences, roughly 50% occurring once. Specimen: sorted CD4+, CD8+, or CD8+CD57+ T cells (not recorded which) from PBMCs. These receptors were taken from a human donor with aplastic anemia.

This chain uses TRBV7-8 with TRBJ1-1, with unresolved D. The germline CDR1 and CDR2 sequences are SGHVS and FQNEAQ. The ends were cut back, 0 bases at V and 0 bases at J, with 11 bases in the middle. The CDR3 loop spans 16 amino acids. The CDR3 DNA follows: TGTGCCAGCAGCTTAGCGTCCGACGGTTTGAACACTGAAGCTTTCTTT. Its protein is CASSLASDGLNTEAFF.

Points on this clonotype: The junction and the germline gene differ at one end; a read error may be behind it. The chain recombines TRBV2 with TRBJ2-3; the match to TRBD1 covers 7 bases. Germline loops: CDR1 SNHLY, CDR2 FYNNEI. The CDR3 length is 13 residues. In DNA, the CDR3 is TGTGCCACCAGTGCTAGGGGGCAGGATACGCAGTATTTT. Its protein is CATSARGQDTQYF.

This clonotype came up many times. The rearrangement links TRBV15 to TRBJ1-1; unclear D gene. Germline V lookup: CDR1 LNHNV, CDR2 YYDKDF (reference sequence). V was cut by 1 base and J by 6 bases, with 18 bases left in between. The CDR3 has 16 amino acids. CDR3 sequence (DNA): TGTGCCACCAGCAGAGGGGATATAATGGAGGGCGCTGAAGCTTTCTTT. Translation: CATSRGDIMEGAEAFF.

This clonotype was detected many times. The chain joins TRBV12-3 or TRBV12-4 to TRBJ2-5, with 9 bases matching TRBD1. Trimming at V came to 3 bases and at J to 14 bases, leaving 7 bases not matched to a gene. The CDR3 length is 12 residues. The CDR3 DNA reads TGTGCCAGCAGTTTCGTACAGGGGGCGCTTTACTTC. Its protein is CASSFVQGALYF.

This clonotype was seen many times. The rearrangement links TRBV7-9 to TRBJ2-3; 10 positions match TRBD2. Germline-derived CDR1 and CDR2 are SEHNR and FQNEAQ (reference sequence). This CDR3 contains 13 residues. DNA for the CDR3: TGTGCTAGCCACCCTAGCGGGGGCTCGATTCAGTATTTT. As protein: CASHPSGGSIQYF.

The CDR3 DNA reads as TGTGCCACCAGTGATTTGCGGCTCTCTGGGGCCAACGTCCTGACTTTC. Translated, it gives CATSDLRLSGANVLTF. The chain joins TRBV24-1 to TRBJ2-6, with D unclear. Germline CDR1 KGHDR, CDR2 SFDVKD. The CDR3 length is 16 residues. Trimming pared 0 bases from V and 0 bases from J, leaving 5 bases between.

The chain recombines TRBV7-8 with TRBJ2-5; D is undetermined. CDR3 size: 14 residues. CDR1 SGHVS and CDR2 FQNEAQ come from the germline V gene. V lost 2 bases and J lost 0, with 7 bases in between. CDR3 coding DNA: TGTGCCAGCAGCTTATCCGGGTACCAAGAGACCCAGTACTTC. Its protein is CASSLSGYQETQYF.

This clonotype was found once. The chain is built from TRBV7-2 and TRBJ2-3; a weak D match, TRBD1 (6 bases). The CDR3 has 13 residues. Trimming cost V 4 bases and J 5 bases, with 10 bases left between them. Germline CDR1 and CDR2: SGHTA and FQGNSA. CDR3: CASSSAQGDTQYF. In DNA form, the CDR3 reads TGTGCCAGCAGCTCTGCACAGGGAGATACGCAGTATTTT.

The chain employs TRBV12-5 and TRBJ2-5; 9 bases map to TRBD1. The CDR3 contains 17 residues. CDR1 and CDR2 (germline): LGHNT, FRNRAP. The trim removed 1 base at V and 2 bases at J, leaving 8 bases unmatched. CDR3 nucleotide sequence: TGTGCTAGTGGTTTGGCTCGGACAGGGGTTTTACAAGAGACCCAGTACTTC. Its translation is CASGLARTGVLQETQYF.

The rearrangement joins TRBV29-1 to TRBJ2-5; TRBD2 might be the D (5 bases). Near its end, the DNA agrees better with TRBJ2-7, so the J call may be wrong. This CDR3 region has 11 residues. Germline CDR1 SQVTM, CDR2 ANQGSEA. CDR3 protein: CSGTEGYEQYF. The CDR3 DNA reads TGCAGCGGGACCGAGGGCTACGAGCAGTACTTC.

At least ten counts were recorded for this clonotype. The chain combines TRBV12-3 or TRBV12-4 with TRBJ2-6, with TRBD1 matching 10 bases. V was clipped by 3 bases and J by 4 bases; unmatched bases: 3. CDR3 length: 16 amino acids. CDR3 bases: TGTGCCAGCAGTTTTGGGACAGGGGCCGGGGCCAACGTCCTGACTTTC. Protein sequence: CASSFGTGAGANVLTF.

This clonotype was counted at least ten times. This chain connects TRBV24-1 to TRBJ2-5; 12 nucleotides align to TRBD1. CDR3 size: 18 residues. V dropped 3 bases and J dropped 4; count of bases not matched to a gene: 11. In germline, CDR1 is KGHDR, CDR2 SFDVKD. CDR3 region: CATSDTPGGQGAGETQYF. CDR3 nucleotide sequence: TGTGCCACCAGTGATACCCCCGGGGGACAGGGGGCGGGAGAGACCCAGTACTTC.

As to this clonotype: This is likely a read error, given that the CDR3 carries no conserved phenylalanine or tryptophan at its end. CDR3 nucleotides: TGTGCCAGCAGCTCGCAAGGGACCTACAATGAGCAGTACTAC. Protein: CASSSQGTYNEQYY. The J gene is TRBJ2-7, the V gene TRBV7-2; possibly TRBD1 or TRBD2 for D (5 bases each). The CDR3 has 14 amino acids. The germline V gene has CDR1 SGHTA and CDR2 FQGNSA. V dropped 4 bases and J dropped 7 bases, with 17 bases sitting between them.

This clonotype was seen at least ten times. This chain connects TRBV20-1 to TRBJ2-3; 12 positions agree with TRBD2. With 3 bases clipped from V and 2 bases from J, the junction kept 3 bases outside the gene matches. Germline V gene sequence: CDR1 DFQATT, CDR2 SNEGSKA (reference sequence). This CDR3 is built from 15 residues. In nucleotides, the CDR3 is TGCAGTGCTAGCAGGACTAGCGGGACCACAGATACGCAGTATTTT. It is translated as CSASRTSGTTDTQYF.

The gene calls are TRBV29-1 and TRBJ1-1, with D uncertain. The ends were cut back, 4 bases at V and 3 bases at J, with 6 bases in the middle. The germline CDR1 and CDR2 sequences are SQVTM and ANQGSEA. This CDR3 spans 11 amino acids. CDR3: CSVGAYTEAFF. Here the CDR3 DNA reads TGCAGCGTTGGGGCCTACACTGAAGCTTTCTTT.